The following is a TCR beta chain sequence with its context. What it binds is unknown. The sample belongs to a study of T cell responses to AZD1222 COVID-19 vaccine. Germline V lookup: CDR1 SGHTA, CDR2 FQGNSA. After removal of 7 bases from V and 4 bases from J, the junction contained 4 bases not matched to a gene. The CDR3 sequence is 13 residues long. Data came from immunoSEQ multiplex PCR; TCRdb stores just in-frame clones and leaves some out. The profile shows tens of thousands of clones, roughly 90% of them singletons. Study-level findings and limits: Donors were chiefly white British, with a greater number of females, and clonal diversity was perhaps underestimated. Repertoires were collected only later (after the peak T cell response had occurred).

The chain uses TRBV7-2 and TRBJ1-2; the match to TRBD1 covers 9 bases. The specimen was peripheral blood, collected on day 0 of AZD1222 vaccination. This TCR was sampled from an adult in good health. The CDR3 here is CASNPTGGYGYTF. For the CDR3, the DNA is TGTGCCAGCAACCCGACAGGGGGCTATGGCTACACCTTC.